The sample holds one count of the clone carrying this TCR beta chain. The target antigen is unknown. Assay: immunoSEQ multiplex PCR; the TCRdb copy retains only in-frame clones and omits some. This sample has approximately 98,000 clones, with around 94% found just once. CDR3 length: 13 amino acids. CDR1 and CDR2 (germline): LNHDA, SQIVND (reference sequence). The V end was cut by 6 bases, the J end by 4 bases, with 12 bases between. The record originates from a study of siplizumab effects on memory and regulatory T cells. Overall study results and limits: Siplizumab significantly lowered the alloreactive sequences that could be traced to unstimulated CD4+ memory cells.

Sequencing input: non-Treg CD4+ T cells sorted from blood. The V call is TRBV19, the J call TRBJ2-5; D may be TRBD1 (6 bases). This sequence was found in a human donor in good health. CDR3 sequence reads: CASRGRGSETQYF. The CDR3 DNA follows: TGTGCCAGTAGAGGCAGGGGTTCAGAGACCCAGTACTTC.